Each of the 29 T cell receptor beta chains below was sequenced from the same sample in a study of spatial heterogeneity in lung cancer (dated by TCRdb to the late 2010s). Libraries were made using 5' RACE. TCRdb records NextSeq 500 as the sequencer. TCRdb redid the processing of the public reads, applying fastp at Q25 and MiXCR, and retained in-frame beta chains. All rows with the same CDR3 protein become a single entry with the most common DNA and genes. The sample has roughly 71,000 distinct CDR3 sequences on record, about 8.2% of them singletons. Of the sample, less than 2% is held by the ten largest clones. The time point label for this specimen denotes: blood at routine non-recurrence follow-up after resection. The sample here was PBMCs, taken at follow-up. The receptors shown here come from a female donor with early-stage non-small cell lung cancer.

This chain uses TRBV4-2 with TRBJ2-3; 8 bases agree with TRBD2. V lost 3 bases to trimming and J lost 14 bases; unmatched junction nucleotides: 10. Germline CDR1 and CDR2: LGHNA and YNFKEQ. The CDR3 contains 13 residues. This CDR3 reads CASSQSTSGLWYF. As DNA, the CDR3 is TGTGCCAGCAGCCAGTCCACTAGCGGACTATGGTATTTT.

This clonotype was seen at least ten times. The CDR3 DNA follows: TGCAGTGCTGCCACCCTGGACAGCTCCTACGAGCAGTACTTC. This translates into CSAATLDSSYEQYF. The chain recombines TRBV20-1 with TRBJ2-7; D is perhaps TRBD1 (6 bases). Deletions cut 5 bases from V and 0 bases from J, with 14 bases between. The CDR3 extends over 14 amino acids. Germline loops: CDR1 DFQATT, CDR2 SNEGSKA (reference sequence).

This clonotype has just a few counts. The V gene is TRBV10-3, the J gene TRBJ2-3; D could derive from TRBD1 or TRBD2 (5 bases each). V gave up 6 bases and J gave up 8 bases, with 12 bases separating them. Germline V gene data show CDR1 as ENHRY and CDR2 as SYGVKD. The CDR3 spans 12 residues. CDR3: CAISGTGSTQYF. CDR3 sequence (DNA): TGTGCCATCAGCGGGACCGGCAGTACGCAGTATTTT.

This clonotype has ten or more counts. CDR3 coding DNA: TGCGCCAGCAGCCTCGGACAGGGCTCGAGCACAGATACGCAGTATTTT. Its protein product is CASSLGQGSSTDTQYF. This rearrangement joins TRBV5-1 to TRBJ2-3, with 8 nucleotides matching TRBD1. The V gene end was trimmed by 4 bases and the J gene end by 0 bases; junction bases not matched to a gene: 7. Germline CDR1 reads SGHRS; CDR2 reads YFSETQ. The CDR3 totals 16 residues.

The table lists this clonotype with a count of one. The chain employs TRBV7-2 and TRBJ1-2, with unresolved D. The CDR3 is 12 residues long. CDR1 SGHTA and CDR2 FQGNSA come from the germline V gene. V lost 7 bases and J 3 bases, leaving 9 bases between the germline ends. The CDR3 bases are TGTGCCAGCAACTTCGGACACTATGGCTACACCTTC. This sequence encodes CASNFGHYGYTF.

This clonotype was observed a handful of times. This CDR3 reads CAWSVNEQFF. DNA for the CDR3: TGTGCCTGGAGTGTAAATGAGCAGTTCTTC. This rearrangement joins TRBV30 to TRBJ2-1; D remains unclear. Germline CDR1 and CDR2: GTSNPN and SVGIG (reference sequence). The ends were cut back, 0 bases at V and 7 bases at J, with 1 base in the middle. CDR3 length equals 10 residues.

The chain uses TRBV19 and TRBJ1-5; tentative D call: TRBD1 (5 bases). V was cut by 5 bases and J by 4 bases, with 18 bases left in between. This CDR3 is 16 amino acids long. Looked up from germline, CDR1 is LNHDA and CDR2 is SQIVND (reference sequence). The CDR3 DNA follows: TGTGCCAGTAGTCCCTCCAGACAGAGTTCGAATCAGCCCCAGCATTTT. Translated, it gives CASSPSRQSSNQPQHF.

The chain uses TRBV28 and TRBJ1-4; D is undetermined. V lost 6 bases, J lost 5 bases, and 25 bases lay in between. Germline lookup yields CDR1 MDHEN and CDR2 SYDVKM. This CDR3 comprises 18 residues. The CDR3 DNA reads TGTGCCAGCAGCGGAGGTGGGCGAGGTCTGGCCCCAAATGAAAAACTGTTTTTT. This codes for CASSGGGRGLAPNEKLFF.

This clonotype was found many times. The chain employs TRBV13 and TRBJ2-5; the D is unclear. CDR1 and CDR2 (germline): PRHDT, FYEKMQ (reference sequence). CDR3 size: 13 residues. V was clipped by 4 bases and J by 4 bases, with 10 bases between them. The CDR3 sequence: CASSSRPTETQYF. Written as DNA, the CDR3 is TGTGCCAGCAGCTCCAGACCTACAGAGACCCAGTACTTC. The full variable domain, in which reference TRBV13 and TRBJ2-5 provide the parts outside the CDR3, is AAGVIQSPRHLIKEKRETATLKCYPIPRHDTVYWYQQGPGQDPQFLISFYEKMQSDKGSIPDRFSAQQFSDYHSELNMSSLELGDSALYFCASSSRPTETQYFGPGTRLLVL.

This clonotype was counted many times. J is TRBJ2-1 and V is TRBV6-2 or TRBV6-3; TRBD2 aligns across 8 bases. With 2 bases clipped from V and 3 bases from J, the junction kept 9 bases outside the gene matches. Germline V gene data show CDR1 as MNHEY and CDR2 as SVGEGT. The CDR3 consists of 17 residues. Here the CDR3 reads CASSYRGGSIYYNEQFF. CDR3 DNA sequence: TGTGCCAGCAGTTACCGCGGGGGGTCAATATACTACAATGAGCAGTTCTTC.

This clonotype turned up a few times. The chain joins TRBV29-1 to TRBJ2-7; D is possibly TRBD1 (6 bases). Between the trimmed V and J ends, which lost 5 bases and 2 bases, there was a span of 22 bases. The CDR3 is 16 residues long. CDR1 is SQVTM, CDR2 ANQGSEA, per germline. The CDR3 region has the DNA TGCAGCGTTAATTTACCGGGACAAAAGGCGACCTACGAGCAGTACTTC. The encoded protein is CSVNLPGQKATYEQYF.

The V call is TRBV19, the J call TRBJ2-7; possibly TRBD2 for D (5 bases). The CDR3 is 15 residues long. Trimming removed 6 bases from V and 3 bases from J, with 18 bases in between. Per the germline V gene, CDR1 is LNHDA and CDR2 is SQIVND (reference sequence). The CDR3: CASRGAGGVGYEQYF. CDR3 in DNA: TGTGCCAGTAGGGGTGCCGGAGGTGTGGGCTACGAGCAGTACTTC.

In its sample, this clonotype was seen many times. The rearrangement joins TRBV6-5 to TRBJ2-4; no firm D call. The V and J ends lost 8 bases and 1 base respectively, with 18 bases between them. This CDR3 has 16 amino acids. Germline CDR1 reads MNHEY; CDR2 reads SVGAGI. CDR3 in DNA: TGTGCCAGCGCCCTAGACCTGATGATGGCCAAAAACATTCAGTACTTC. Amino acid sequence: CASALDLMMAKNIQYF.

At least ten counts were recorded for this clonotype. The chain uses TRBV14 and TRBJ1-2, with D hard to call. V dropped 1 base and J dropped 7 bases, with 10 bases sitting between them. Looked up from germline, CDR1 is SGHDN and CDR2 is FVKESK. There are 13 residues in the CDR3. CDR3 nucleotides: TGTGCCAGCAGCCAAGGGGCGGGCATTGGCTACACCTTC. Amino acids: CASSQGAGIGYTF.

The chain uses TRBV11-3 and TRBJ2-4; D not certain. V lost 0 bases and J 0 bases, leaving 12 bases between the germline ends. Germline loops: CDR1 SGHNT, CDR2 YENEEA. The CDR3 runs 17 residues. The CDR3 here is CASSLDSGTGAKNIQYF. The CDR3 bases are TGTGCCAGCAGCTTAGATAGTGGTACGGGAGCCAAAAACATTCAGTACTTC. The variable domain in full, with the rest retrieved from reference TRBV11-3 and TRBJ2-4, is EAGVVQSPRYKIIEKKQPVAFWCNPISGHNTLYWYLQNLGQGPELLIRYENEEAVDDSQLPKDRFSAERLKGVDSTLKIQPAELGDSAVYLCASSLDSGTGAKNIQYFGAGTRLSVL.

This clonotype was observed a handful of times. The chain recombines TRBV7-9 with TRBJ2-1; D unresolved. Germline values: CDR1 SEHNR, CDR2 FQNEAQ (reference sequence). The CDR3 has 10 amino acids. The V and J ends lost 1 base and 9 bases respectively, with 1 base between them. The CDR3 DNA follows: TGTGCCAGCAGCTTAGTTGAGCAGTTCTTC. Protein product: CASSLVEQFF.

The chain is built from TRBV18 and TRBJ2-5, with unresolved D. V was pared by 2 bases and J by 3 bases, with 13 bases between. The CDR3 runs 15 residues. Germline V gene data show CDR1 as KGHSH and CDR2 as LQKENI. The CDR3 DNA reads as TGTGCCAGCTCACCATCATCGGTTCTAAAAGAGACCCAGTACTTC. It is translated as CASSPSSVLKETQYF.

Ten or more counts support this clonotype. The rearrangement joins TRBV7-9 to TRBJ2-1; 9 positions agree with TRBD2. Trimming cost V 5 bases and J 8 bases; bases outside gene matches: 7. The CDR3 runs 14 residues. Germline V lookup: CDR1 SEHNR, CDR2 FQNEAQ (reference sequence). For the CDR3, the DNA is TGTGCCAGCAGCCTCCCTTGGACTAGCGATGAGCAGTTCTTC. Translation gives CASSLPWTSDEQFF.

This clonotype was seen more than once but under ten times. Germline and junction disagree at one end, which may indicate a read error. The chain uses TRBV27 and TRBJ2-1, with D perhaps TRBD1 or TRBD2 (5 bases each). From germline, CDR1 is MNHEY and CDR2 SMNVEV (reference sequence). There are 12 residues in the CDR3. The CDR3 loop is CASSLSLGAKIF. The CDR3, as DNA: TGTGCCAGCAGTCTTTCACTAGGGGCGAAAATCTTC.

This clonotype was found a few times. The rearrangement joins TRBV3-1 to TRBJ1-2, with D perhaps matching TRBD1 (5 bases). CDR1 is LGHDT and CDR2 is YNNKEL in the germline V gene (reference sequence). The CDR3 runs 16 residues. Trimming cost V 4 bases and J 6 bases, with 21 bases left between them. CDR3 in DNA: TGTGCCAGCAGCCTCAGCTCGACAGTGGAGGTCGATGGCTACACCTTC. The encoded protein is CASSLSSTVEVDGYTF.

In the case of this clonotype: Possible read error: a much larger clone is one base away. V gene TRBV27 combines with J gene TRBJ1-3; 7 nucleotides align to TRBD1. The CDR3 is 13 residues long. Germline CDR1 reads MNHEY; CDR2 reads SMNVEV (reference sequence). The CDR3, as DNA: TGTGCCAGCAGCCGGGACAGCGAAAACTCCATATATTTT. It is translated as CASSRDSENSIYF.

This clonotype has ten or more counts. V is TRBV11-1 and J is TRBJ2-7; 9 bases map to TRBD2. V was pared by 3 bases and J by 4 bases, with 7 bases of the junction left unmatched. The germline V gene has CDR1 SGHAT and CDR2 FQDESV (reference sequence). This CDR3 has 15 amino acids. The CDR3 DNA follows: TGTGCCAGCAGCTTTTTAGCGGGAGCAGGATACGAGCAGTACTTC. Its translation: CASSFLAGAGYEQYF.

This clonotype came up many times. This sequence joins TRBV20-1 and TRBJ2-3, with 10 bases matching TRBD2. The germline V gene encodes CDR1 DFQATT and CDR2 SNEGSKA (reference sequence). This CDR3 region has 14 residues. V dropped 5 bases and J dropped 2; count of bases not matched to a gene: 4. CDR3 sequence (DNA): TGCAGTGCTCTGAGCGGGAGGGCCACAGATACGCAGTATTTT. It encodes CSALSGRATDTQYF.

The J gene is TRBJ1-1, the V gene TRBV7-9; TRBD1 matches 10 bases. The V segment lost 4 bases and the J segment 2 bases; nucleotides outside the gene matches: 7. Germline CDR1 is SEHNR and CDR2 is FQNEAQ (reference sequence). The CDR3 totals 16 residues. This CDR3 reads CASSSTGQGFNTEAFF. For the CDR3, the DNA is TGTGCCAGCAGCTCCACGGGACAGGGGTTTAACACTGAAGCTTTCTTT.

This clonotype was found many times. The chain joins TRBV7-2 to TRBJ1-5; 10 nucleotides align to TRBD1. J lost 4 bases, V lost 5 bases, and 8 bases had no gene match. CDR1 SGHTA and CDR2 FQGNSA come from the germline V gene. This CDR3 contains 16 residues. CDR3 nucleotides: TGTGCCAGCAGCCAATGGGGACAGGGGATTAATCAGCCCCAGCATTTT. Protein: CASSQWGQGINQPQHF.

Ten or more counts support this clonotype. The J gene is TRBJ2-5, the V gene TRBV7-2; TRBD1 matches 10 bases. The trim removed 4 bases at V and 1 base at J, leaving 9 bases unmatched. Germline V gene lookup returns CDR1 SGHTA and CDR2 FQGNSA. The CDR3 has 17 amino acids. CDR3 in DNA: TGTGCCAGCAGCTACCTATTGGACAGGGGGGCCCAAGAGACCCAGTACTTC. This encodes CASSYLLDRGAQETQYF.

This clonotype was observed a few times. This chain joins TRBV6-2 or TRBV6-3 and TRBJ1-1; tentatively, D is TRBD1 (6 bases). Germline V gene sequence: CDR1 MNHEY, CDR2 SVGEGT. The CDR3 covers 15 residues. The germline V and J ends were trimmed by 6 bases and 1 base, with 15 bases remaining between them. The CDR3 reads CASRNPARGNTEAFF. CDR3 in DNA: TGTGCCAGCAGGAATCCCGCCAGGGGGAACACTGAAGCTTTCTTT.

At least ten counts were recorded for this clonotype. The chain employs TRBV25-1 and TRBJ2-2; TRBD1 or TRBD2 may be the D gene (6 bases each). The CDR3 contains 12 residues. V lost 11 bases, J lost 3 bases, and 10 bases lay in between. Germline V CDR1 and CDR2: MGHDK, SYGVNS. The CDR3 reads CAGGRDTGELFF. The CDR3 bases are TGTGCCGGGGGGCGGGACACCGGGGAGCTGTTTTTT.

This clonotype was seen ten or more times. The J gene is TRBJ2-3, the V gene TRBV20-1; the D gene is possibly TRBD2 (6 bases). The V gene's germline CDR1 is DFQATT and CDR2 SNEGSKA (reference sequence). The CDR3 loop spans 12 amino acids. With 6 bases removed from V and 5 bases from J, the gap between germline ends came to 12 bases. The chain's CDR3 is CSAAGGVDTQYF. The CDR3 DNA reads TGCAGTGCAGCGGGCGGGGTAGATACGCAGTATTTT.